This T cell receptor (beta chain) was documented in a study of CD4+ T cells in melanoma. Points from the study as a whole: CD8+ T cell, macrophage and B cell function reportedly correlated with neoantigen-specific CD4+ T cells. In melanoma, neoantigen-specific CD4+ T cells reportedly differed in differentiation state.

Concerning this clone: The antigen is unknown.

Clones were read by immunoSEQ multiplex PCR, and TCRdb kept only the in-frame ones, dropping some. The repertoire holds around 11,000 clones, with 67% as singletons. The CDR3 consists of 17 residues. Sequenced: cells from a culture (not recorded whether cultured in vitro). The rearrangement uses TRBV21-1 and TRBJ2-5; the table names TRBD2, a call not compared with the DNA. TRBV21-1 has pseudogene status. The receptor was isolated from a human donor with melanoma. The CDR3 DNA is TGTGCCAGCAGCAAATTGCGGCGCAGGAGGGGCCAAGAGACCCAGTACTTC. This sequence encodes CASSKLRRRRGQETQYF.